This is a list of T cell receptor beta chains from one sample in a study of T cells in Graves' hyperthyroidism and ophthalmopathy. From the multiplex PCR reads, TCRdb called clonotypes with MiXCR, one entry per CDR3 protein. In the table there are under 350,000 distinct CDR3 sequences, less than 30% of which are singletons. What was sequenced was blood. All receptors come from a man aged 40-49 years with Graves' hyperthyroidism that later progressed to Graves' ophthalmopathy. Both conserved end residues are part of each CDR3. A D gene is named only where the DNA matches it firmly. Clone size, where shown, is once, few, many, or a class for clones that have expanded.

TRBJ2-5 | TRBD1 | NA | TRBV20-1 | TGCAGTGCTAGAGGACCGGGACAGGGGAGTGTGGAGACCCAGTACTTC | CSARGPGQGSVETQYF
TRBJ2-7 | TRBD1 | many | TRBV15 | TGTGCCACCACCGAGGACAGGGGTTTCTACGAGCAGTACTTC | CATTEDRGFYEQYF
TRBJ1-1 | NA | many | TRBV5-1 | TGCGCCAGCACCCGGGAGGGGGTTACTGAAGCTTTCTTT | CASTREGVTEAFF
TRBJ1-5 | TRBD1 | many | TRBV6-5 | TGTGCCAGCAGCCGAGACAGGGGGCATCAGCCCCAGCATTTT | CASSRDRGHQPQHF
TRBJ2-7 | NA | many | TRBV14 | TGTGCCAGCAGCCAAGGGGGATGGTCCTACGAGCAGTACTTC | CASSQGGWSYEQYF
TRBJ2-2 | TRBD1 | NA | TRBV6-1 | TGTGCCAGCAACACAGGGACAGCTAACACCGGGGAGCTGTTTTTT | CASNTGTANTGELFF
TRBJ2-5 | TRBD2 | NA | TRBV3-1 | TGTGCCAGCAGCCAAGAGTACAGCGGGAAAGAGACCCAGTACTTC | CASSQEYSGKETQYF
TRBJ1-5 | NA | many | TRBV28 | TGTGCCAGCAGGATGCAACAGGGAAATCAGCCCCAGCATTTT | CASRMQQGNQPQHF
TRBJ1-5 | NA | many | TRBV30 | TGTGCCTGGAGAAAAGCGGACAATCAGCCCCAGCATTTT | CAWRKADNQPQHF
TRBJ2-7 | TRBD2 | NA | TRBV28 | TGTGCCAGCAGTTTACGCCCTAGCGGGAGCTCCTACGAGCAGTACTTC | CASSLRPSGSSYEQYF
TRBJ1-1 | NA | many | TRBV6-5 | TGTGCCAGCAGTTACTCGTCCAGCCTAACTACTGAAGCTTTCTTT | CASSYSSSLTTEAFF
TRBJ2-7 | NA | many | TRBV28 | TGTGCCAGCAGTTTTCTGCGGGGCTACGAGCAGTACTTC | CASSFLRGYEQYF
TRBJ2-7 | NA | many | TRBV20-1 | TGCAGTGCTGGAAGGGGGGACTGGCAGGGGGAGCAGTACTTC | CSAGRGDWQGEQYF
TRBJ1-5 | NA | many | TRBV18 | TGTGCCAGCTCACCCCTCACAGGAGTCGGGCAGCCCCAGCATTTT | CASSPLTGVGQPQHF
TRBJ2-2 | TRBD1 | NA | TRBV6-1 | TGTGCCAGCAGTCTATGGACAGGGGGGAACACCGGGGAGCTGTTTTTT | CASSLWTGGNTGELFF
TRBJ1-3 | NA | many | TRBV12-3/TRBV12-4 | TGTGCCAGCAGCCCAGGCGACTCTGGAAACACCATATATTTT | CASSPGDSGNTIYF